Listed here are 13 T cell receptor beta chains from one sample, sequenced in a study of PD-L1 blockade in urothelial cancer. Time point indicated: pretreatment peripheral blood. Assay: immunoSEQ multiplex PCR; the TCRdb copy retains only in-frame clones and omits some. This table holds 35,000 to 45,000 clones, approximately 90% found once. Sequencing used PBMCs, obtained around atezolizumab (anti-PD-L1) treatment. These TCRs come from an older woman with urothelial cancer.

CDR3 coding DNA: TGTGCCAGCAGCCCCCTAAGCTCTTCCTACGAGCAGTACTTC. Translating it yields CASSPLSSSYEQYF. This sequence joins TRBV13 and TRBJ2-7; D is uncertain. CDR3 size: 14 residues. Trimming shortened V by 5 bases and J by 1 base, and 12 bases separated the two germline ends. The germline CDR1 and CDR2 sequences are PRHDT and FYEKMQ (reference sequence).

As DNA, the CDR3 is TGTGCCAGCAGCTTAGGAGACAGGGTTCCTTACGAGCAGTACTTC. It specifies CASSLGDRVPYEQYF. The J gene is TRBJ2-7, the V gene TRBV11-2, with TRBD1 identical over 7 bases. Germline V gene sequence: CDR1 SGHAT, CDR2 FQNNGV. This CDR3 has 15 residues. The V segment lost 1 base and the J segment 4 bases; nucleotides outside the gene matches: 7.

J is TRBJ1-1 and V is TRBV15, with D perhaps matching TRBD1 (5 bases). The length of the CDR3 is 15 residues. V dropped 7 bases and J dropped 2 bases, with 17 bases sitting between them. Germline V gene sequence: CDR1 LNHNV, CDR2 YYDKDF (reference sequence). The CDR3 here is CATTRDGRLNTEAFF. In DNA form, the CDR3 reads TGTGCCACCACCCGGGACGGGAGACTTAACACTGAAGCTTTCTTT. The entire variable domain, with the rest obtained from reference TRBV15 and TRBJ1-1, is as follows: DAMVIQNPRYQVTQFGKPVTLSCSQTLNHNVMYWYQQKSSQAPKLLFHYYDKDFNNEADTPDNFQSRRPNTSFCFLDIRSPGLGDTAMYLCATTRDGRLNTEAFFGQGTRLTVV.

The chain uses TRBV9 and TRBJ2-1, with 7 bases identical to TRBD1. V gave up 0 bases and J gave up 4 bases; unmatched junction bases: 4. CDR1 and CDR2 (germline): SGDLS, YYNGEE. The CDR3 has 15 amino acids. CDR3 nucleotide sequence: TGTGCCAGCAGCGTAGTATCAGGGGGTTACAATGAGCAGTTCTTC. Translated, it gives CASSVVSGGYNEQFF.

This clone has a handful of counts. This chain connects TRBV28 to TRBJ1-1; D is undetermined. Germline V gene lookup returns CDR1 MDHEN and CDR2 SYDVKM. With 7 bases removed from V and 4 bases from J, the gap between germline ends came to 13 bases. The CDR3 contains 13 residues. For the CDR3, the DNA is TGTGCCAGCACGGTTCCCTCGGGCACTGAAGCTTTCTTT. Translation: CASTVPSGTEAFF.

The rearrangement links TRBV13 to TRBJ2-7; 10 bases map to TRBD2. In germline, CDR1 is PRHDT, CDR2 FYEKMQ (reference sequence). After removal of 0 bases from V and 6 bases from J, the junction contained 2 bases not matched to a gene. The CDR3 loop spans 14 amino acids. CDR3 protein: CASSLGLAGAEQYF. Written as DNA, the CDR3 is TGTGCCAGCAGCTTAGGGCTAGCGGGAGCCGAGCAGTACTTC. Full variable domain (remainder filled in from reference TRBV13 and TRBJ2-7): AAGVIQSPRHLIKEKRETATLKCYPIPRHDTVYWYQQGPGQDPQFLISFYEKMQSDKGSIPDRFSAQQFSDYHSELNMSSLELGDSALYFCASSLGLAGAEQYFGPGTRLTVT.

This clone has just a few counts. The chain carries TRBV19 and TRBJ1-2; 9 bases fit TRBD1. This CDR3 has 12 residues. V dropped 8 bases and J dropped 6; count of bases not matched to a gene: 4. Germline lookup yields CDR1 LNHDA and CDR2 SQIVND (reference sequence). The DNA for the CDR3 is TGTGCCAGTCGAAGGGACAGGGATGGCTACACCTTC. Its protein product is CASRRDRDGYTF.

The rearrangement links TRBV7-9 to TRBJ2-7, with 8 bases aligning to TRBD1. J lost 4 bases, V lost 7 bases, and 9 bases had no gene match. Germline V gene data show CDR1 as SEHNR and CDR2 as FQNEAQ (reference sequence). CDR3 length equals 14 residues. This CDR3 is CASTLTGELYEQYF. The CDR3 DNA reads TGTGCCAGCACCCTGACAGGGGAATTGTACGAGCAGTACTTC.

This clone has only a few counts. This chain connects TRBV6-5 to TRBJ1-1; the D gene is possibly TRBD1 (5 bases). Germline CDR1 and CDR2: MNHEY and SVGAGI. This CDR3 has 14 residues. Deletions cut 6 bases from V and 4 bases from J, with 15 bases between. DNA of the CDR3: TGTGCCAGCAGCCAGGTGGGGGGTGGCACTGAAGCTTTCTTT. It is translated as CASSQVGGGTEAFF.

The chain is built from TRBV14 and TRBJ2-1; 7 bases fit TRBD2. V lost 4 bases, J lost 6 bases, and 3 bases stayed unmatched. The CDR3 sequence is 13 residues long. Germline assignment: CDR1 SGHDN and CDR2 FVKESK. This CDR3 is CASSPTSPNEQFF. The DNA for the CDR3 is TGTGCCAGCAGCCCGACTAGCCCCAATGAGCAGTTCTTC.

This clone has only a few counts. V and J are TRBV7-3 and TRBJ2-7, with 8 bases matching TRBD2. The CDR3 covers 15 residues. The junction had 8 bases not matched to a gene; V was cut back by 5 bases and J by 2 bases. Germline CDR1 SGHTA, CDR2 FQGTGA. CDR3 sequence: CASSQQAGEAYEQYF. In DNA, the CDR3 is TGTGCCAGCAGCCAACAAGCGGGAGAAGCCTACGAGCAGTACTTC.

This rearrangement joins TRBV4-3 to TRBJ2-7; a possible D gene is TRBD1 (5 bases). The CDR3 covers 18 residues. Germline V gene lookup returns CDR1 LGHNA and CDR2 YSLEER. The V end was cut by 1 base, the J end by 0 bases, with 19 bases between. The CDR3 spells CASSQARETEQFSYEQYF. In nucleotides, the CDR3 is TGCGCCAGCAGCCAAGCGAGAGAGACAGAACAGTTCTCCTACGAGCAGTACTTC.

The gene calls are TRBV4-1 and TRBJ1-2; D unresolved. V gave up 4 bases and J gave up 2 bases, with 20 bases separating them. The CDR3 is 17 amino acids. The germline CDR1 and CDR2 sequences are MGHRA and YSYEKL. CDR3 residues: CASSRLHPGILNYGYTF. The CDR3 coding sequence is TGCGCCAGCAGCCGTCTGCATCCCGGGATATTAAACTATGGCTACACCTTC.